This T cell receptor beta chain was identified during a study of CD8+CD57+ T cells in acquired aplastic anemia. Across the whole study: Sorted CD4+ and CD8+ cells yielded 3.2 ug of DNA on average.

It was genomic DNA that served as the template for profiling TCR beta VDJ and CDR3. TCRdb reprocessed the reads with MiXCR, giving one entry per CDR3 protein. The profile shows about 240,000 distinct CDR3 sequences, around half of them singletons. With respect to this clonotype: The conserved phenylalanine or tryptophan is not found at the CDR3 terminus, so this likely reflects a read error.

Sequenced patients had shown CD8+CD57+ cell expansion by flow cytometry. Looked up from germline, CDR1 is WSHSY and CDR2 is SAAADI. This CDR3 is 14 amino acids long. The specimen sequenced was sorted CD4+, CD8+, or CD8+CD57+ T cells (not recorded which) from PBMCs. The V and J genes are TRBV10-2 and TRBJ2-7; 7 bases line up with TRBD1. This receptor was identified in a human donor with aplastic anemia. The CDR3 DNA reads TGTGCCAGCAGCCAACAGGGGTCACCCTACGAGCAGTACCTC. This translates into CASSQQGSPYEQYL.